A single TCR beta chain is shown here with its context. Antigen specificity is unknown. The sample is drawn from a study of T cell repertoires in cytomegalovirus infection. The CDR3 spans 16 residues. From germline, CDR1 is SGHNT and CDR2 YENEEA. Trimming stripped 4 bases from V and 2 bases from J, with 18 bases between. Using its own MiXCR run on the reads, TCRdb lists one record per CDR3 protein. The data contain approximately 770,000 distinct CDR3 sequences, under 35% of them singletons. The rearrangement uses TRBV11-3 and TRBJ2-7; D is unresolved. Sequences were derived from cultured CD8+ T cells from PBMCs, sampled from culture after CMV antigen stimulation. The sequence derives from a human donor in good health (CMV status not recorded). Some clones in this sample may be carry-over from other donors' samples. The CDR3 coding sequence is TGTGCCAGCAGCTCCCGAACCGACGCGGTCACCTACGAGCAGTACGTC. Translated, it gives CASSSRTDAVTYEQYV.